The 15 T cell receptor beta chains listed next were all sequenced from one sample in a study of OX40 agonist ivuxolimab in advanced cancers. Using immunoSEQ multiplex PCR, the repertoire was profiled, and TCRdb retains in-frame clones only, with some absent. Found here are 15,000 to 20,000 clones, about two thirds of them singletons; the top ten hold under 20%. Sample: CD4+ or CD8+ T cells sorted from blood, taken in a trial of the OX40 agonist ivuxolimab. Receptor source: an adult with an advanced solid tumor such as melanoma, head and neck, liver or kidney cancer.

This clone appeared a few times. The CDR3 loop is CASSGTDSYEQYF. For the CDR3, the DNA is TGTGCCAGCAGTGGGACAGACTCCTACGAGCAGTACTTC. The chain uses TRBV2 and TRBJ2-7; D perhaps matches TRBD1 (6 bases). This CDR3 is built from 13 residues. Germline CDR1 and CDR2: SNHLY and FYNNEI. V was trimmed by 4 bases and J by 0 bases, leaving 7 bases between them.

This chain links TRBV19 with TRBJ1-2, with D uncertain. V gave up 4 bases and J gave up 3 bases, with 9 bases separating them. Germline V gene sequence: CDR1 LNHDA, CDR2 SQIVND (reference sequence). The CDR3 loop spans 13 amino acids. The CDR3 sequence is CASSKGTYYGYTF. The CDR3, as DNA: TGTGCCAGTAGTAAAGGCACCTACTATGGCTACACCTTC.

The chain links TRBV4-1 to TRBJ1-2, with 8 nucleotides matching TRBD1. Trimming took 4 bases from V and 1 from J; bases not matched to a gene: 5. From germline, CDR1 is MGHRA and CDR2 YSYEKL. The CDR3 spans 15 residues. The CDR3 here is CASSLDRGSNYGYTF. The CDR3 bases are TGCGCCAGCAGCCTTGACAGGGGAAGTAACTATGGCTACACCTTC.

CDR3 DNA: TGTGCCTGGAGGGGGACGGCTTCCTACGAGCAGTACTTC. Its translation is CAWRGTASYEQYF. The rearrangement joins TRBV30 to TRBJ2-7, with D perhaps matching TRBD1 or TRBD2 (5 bases each). The V and J ends lost 3 bases and 1 base respectively, with 10 bases between them. Germline-derived CDR1 and CDR2 are GTSNPN and SVGIG (reference sequence). The CDR3 is 13 amino acids.

V gene TRBV9 combines with J gene TRBJ2-2; no clear D. V was cut by 0 bases and J by 4 bases, with 4 bases left in between. There are 13 residues in the CDR3. In germline, CDR1 is SGDLS, CDR2 YYNGEE. CDR3 nucleotides: TGTGCCAGCAGCGTAGACGGCACCGGGGAGCTGTTTTTT. It is translated as CASSVDGTGELFF.

This rearrangement joins TRBV11-2 to TRBJ1-2; 7 nucleotides line up with TRBD1. V lost 3 bases to trimming and J lost 0 bases; unmatched junction nucleotides: 4. CDR3 length: 15 residues. Germline CDR1 SGHAT, CDR2 FQNNGV. The CDR3 DNA follows: TGTGCCAGCAGCTTCGGGACAGCCCCTAACTATGGCTACACCTTC. It codes for CASSFGTAPNYGYTF.

The chain uses TRBV7-9 and TRBJ1-4; 8 nucleotides match TRBD1. Germline-derived CDR1 and CDR2 are SEHNR and FQNEAQ (reference sequence). V shed 4 bases, J shed 8 bases, and the junction held 9 bases outside the gene matches. This CDR3 has 15 residues. The CDR3 loop reads CASSWAGGVGEKLFF. The CDR3 nucleotides are TGTGCCAGCAGCTGGGCAGGGGGCGTCGGGGAAAAACTGTTTTTT. The complete variable domain, with remaining parts taken from reference TRBV7-9 and TRBJ1-4, reads DTGVSQNPRHKITKRGQNVTFRCDPISEHNRLYWYRQTLGQGPEFLTYFQNEAQLEKSRLLSDRFSAERPKGSFSTLEIQRTEQGDSAMYLCASSWAGGVGEKLFFGSGTQLSVL.

The chain is built from TRBV4-3 and TRBJ2-3; D not certain. V shed 4 bases and J shed 2 bases, with 10 bases lying between them. The CDR3 has 14 residues. Germline assignment: CDR1 LGHNA and CDR2 YSLEER. The CDR3 protein is CASSPSPPTDTQYF. The CDR3 coding sequence is TGCGCCAGCAGCCCCTCCCCGCCCACAGATACGCAGTATTTT.

The chain couples TRBV2 to TRBJ2-1, with 13 bases matching TRBD2. CDR1 SNHLY and CDR2 FYNNEI come from the germline V gene. CDR3 length: 20 residues. Trimming removed 3 bases from V and 1 base from J; junction bases left unmatched: 12. CDR3 DNA: TGTGCCAGCAGTGACTCCTTGGGGACTAGCGGGGACTTGTCCTACAATGAGCAGTTCTTC. It codes for CASSDSLGTSGDLSYNEQFF. Using reference TRBV2 and TRBJ2-1 for the parts outside the CDR3, the full variable domain is EPEVTQTPSHQVTQMGQEVILRCVPISNHLYFYWYRQILGQKVEFLVSFYNNEISEKSEIFDDQFSVERPDGSNFTLKIRSTKLEDSAMYFCASSDSLGTSGDLSYNEQFFGPGTRLTVL.

The sample holds a few counts of this clone. The chain recombines TRBV7-6 with TRBJ2-1; the match to TRBD2 covers 10 bases. Germline loops: CDR1 SGHVS, CDR2 FNYEAQ. This CDR3 is 18 amino acids long. Germline trimming cut 5 bases from V and 0 bases from J; bases unmatched to any gene: 10. CDR3 sequence (DNA): TGTGCCAGCAGCGCCACTAGCGGGAACGCTGGCTCCTACAATGAGCAGTTCTTC. Encoded protein: CASSATSGNAGSYNEQFF.

The sample holds a few counts of this clone. CDR3 sequence reads: CASSVRGGRTDTQYF. CDR3 nucleotide sequence: TGTGCCAGCAGCGTACGGGGCGGGAGGACAGATACGCAGTATTTT. This sequence joins TRBV9 and TRBJ2-3, with TRBD2 matching 8 bases. V lost 1 base to trimming and J lost 3 bases; unmatched junction nucleotides: 4. Germline CDR1 SGDLS, CDR2 YYNGEE. The CDR3 runs to 15 residues.

This chain links TRBV6-1 with TRBJ2-7, with D hard to call. Germline lookup yields CDR1 MNHNS and CDR2 SASEGT. V was clipped by 5 bases and J by 2 bases, with 10 bases between them. This CDR3 contains 13 residues. CDR3 residues: CASSSKYPYEQYF. Written as DNA, the CDR3 is TGTGCCAGCAGTTCCAAATACCCCTACGAGCAGTACTTC.

J is TRBJ1-2 and V is TRBV29-1; a weak D match, TRBD1 (5 bases). From germline, CDR1 is SQVTM and CDR2 ANQGSEA. V shed 1 base and J shed 10 bases, with 13 bases lying between them. The CDR3 is made up of 12 amino acids. The CDR3 DNA is TGCAGCGTTGAAGTTGGGGACCTCCTCTACACCTTC. Its protein is CSVEVGDLLYTF.

This clone was counted only a few times. V usage is TRBV28 and J usage is TRBJ2-7; 8 nucleotides agree with TRBD2. Per germline, CDR1 MDHEN and CDR2 SYDVKM. This CDR3 is built from 16 residues. V was clipped by 5 bases and J by 2 bases; unmatched bases: 11. CDR3 sequence reads: CASSQPGGSRPYEQYF. The DNA for the CDR3 is TGTGCCAGCAGTCAACCGGGGGGGAGCCGACCCTACGAGCAGTACTTC.

This clone has a handful of counts. V and J are TRBV11-2 and TRBJ2-2; possible D gene TRBD1, 6 bases. Germline values: CDR1 SGHAT, CDR2 FQNNGV. V lost 4 bases and J lost 3, with 12 bases in between. The length of the CDR3 is 15 residues. CDR3 DNA: TGTGCCAGCAGCTCGGACAGAGAGTACACCGGGGAGCTGTTTTTT. Encoded protein: CASSSDREYTGELFF.